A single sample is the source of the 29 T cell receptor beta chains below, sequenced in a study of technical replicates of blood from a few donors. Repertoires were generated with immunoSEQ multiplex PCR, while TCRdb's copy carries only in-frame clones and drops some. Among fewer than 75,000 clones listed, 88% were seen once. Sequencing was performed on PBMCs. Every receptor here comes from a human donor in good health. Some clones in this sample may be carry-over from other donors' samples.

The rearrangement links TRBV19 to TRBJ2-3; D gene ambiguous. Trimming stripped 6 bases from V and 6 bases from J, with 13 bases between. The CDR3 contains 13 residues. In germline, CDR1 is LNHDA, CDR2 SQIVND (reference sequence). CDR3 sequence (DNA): TGTGCCAGTAGCCCCCCGGTGGGCGATACGCAGTATTTT. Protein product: CASSPPVGDTQYF.

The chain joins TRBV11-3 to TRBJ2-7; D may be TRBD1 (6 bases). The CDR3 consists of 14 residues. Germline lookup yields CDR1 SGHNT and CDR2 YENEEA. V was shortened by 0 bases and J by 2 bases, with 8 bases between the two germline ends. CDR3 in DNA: TGTGCCAGCAGCTTAGAGGGACAAACCTACGAGCAGTACTTC. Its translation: CASSLEGQTYEQYF.

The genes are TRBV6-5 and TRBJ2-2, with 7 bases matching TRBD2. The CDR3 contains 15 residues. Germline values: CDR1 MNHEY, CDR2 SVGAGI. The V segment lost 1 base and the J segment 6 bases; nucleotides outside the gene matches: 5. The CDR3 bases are TGTGCCAGCAGTTACTTGACACGGGGGGCCGGGGAGCTGTTTTTT. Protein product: CASSYLTRGAGELFF.

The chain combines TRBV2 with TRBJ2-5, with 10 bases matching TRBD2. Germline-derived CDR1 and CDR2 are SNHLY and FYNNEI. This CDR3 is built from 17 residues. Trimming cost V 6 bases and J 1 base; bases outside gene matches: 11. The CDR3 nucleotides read TGTGCCAGCAGGCGTGGGCCTAGCGGGGGATTCCAAGAGACCCAGTACTTC. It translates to CASRRGPSGGFQETQYF.

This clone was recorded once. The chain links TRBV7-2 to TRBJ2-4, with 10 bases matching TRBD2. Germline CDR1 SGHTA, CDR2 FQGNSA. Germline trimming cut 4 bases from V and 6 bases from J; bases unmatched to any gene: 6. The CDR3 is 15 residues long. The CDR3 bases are TGTGCCAGCAGCTATACTAGCGGGGATAGAAACATTCAGTACTTC. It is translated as CASSYTSGDRNIQYF. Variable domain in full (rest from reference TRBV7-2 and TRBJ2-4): GAGVSQSPSNKVTEKGKDVELRCDPISGHTALYWYRQSLGQGLEFLIYFQGNSAPDKSGLPSDRFSAERTGGSVSTLTIQRTQQEDSAVYLCASSYTSGDRNIQYFGAGTRLSVL.

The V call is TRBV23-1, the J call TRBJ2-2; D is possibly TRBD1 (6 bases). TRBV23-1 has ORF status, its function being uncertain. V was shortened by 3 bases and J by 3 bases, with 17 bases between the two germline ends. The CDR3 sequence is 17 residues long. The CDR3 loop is CASSHPGNRVDTGELFF. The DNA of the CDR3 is TGCGCCAGCAGTCACCCGGGGAACAGGGTGGACACCGGGGAGCTGTTTTTT.

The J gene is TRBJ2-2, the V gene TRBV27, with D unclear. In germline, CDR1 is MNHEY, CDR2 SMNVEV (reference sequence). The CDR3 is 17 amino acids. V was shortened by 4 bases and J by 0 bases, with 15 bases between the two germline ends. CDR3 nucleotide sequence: TGTGCCAGCAGTTCCCTTCGAGGATTCGCGAACACCGGGGAGCTGTTTTTT. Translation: CASSSLRGFANTGELFF.

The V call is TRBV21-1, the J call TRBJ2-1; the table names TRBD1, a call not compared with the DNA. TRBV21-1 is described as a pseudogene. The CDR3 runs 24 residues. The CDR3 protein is CASSKGPFLSGRWPVNARRWGQFF. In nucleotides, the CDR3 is TGTGCCAGCAGCAAAGGGCCCTTCCTCTCAGGGCGCTGGCCTGTTAACGCCCGACGATGGGGGCAGTTCTTC.

CDR3 DNA sequence: TGTGCCACCAACCCGGGACTAGCGGGCTACAATGAGCAGTTCTTC. Protein sequence: CATNPGLAGYNEQFF. This rearrangement joins TRBV10-3 to TRBJ2-1, with 12 bases identical to TRBD2. CDR1 is ENHRY and CDR2 is SYGVKD in the germline V gene. CDR3 length equals 15 residues. Trimming removed 10 bases from V and 3 bases from J; junction bases left unmatched: 7.

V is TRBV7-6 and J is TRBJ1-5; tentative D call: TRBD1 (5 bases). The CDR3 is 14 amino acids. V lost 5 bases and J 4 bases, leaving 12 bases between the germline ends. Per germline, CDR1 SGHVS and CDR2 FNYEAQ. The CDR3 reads CASSIRTPNQPQHF. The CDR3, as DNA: TGTGCCAGCAGCATTCGGACACCAAATCAGCCCCAGCATTTT.

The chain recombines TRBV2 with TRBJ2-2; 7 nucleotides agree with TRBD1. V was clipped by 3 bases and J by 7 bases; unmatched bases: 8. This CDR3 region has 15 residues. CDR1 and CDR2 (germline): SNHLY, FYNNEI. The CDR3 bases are TGTGCCAGCAGTGAGACAGGGAGTTTGGTCGGGGAGCTGTTTTTT. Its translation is CASSETGSLVGELFF.

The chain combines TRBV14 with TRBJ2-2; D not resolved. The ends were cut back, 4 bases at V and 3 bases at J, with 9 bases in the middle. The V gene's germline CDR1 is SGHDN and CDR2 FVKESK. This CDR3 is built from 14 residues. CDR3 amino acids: CASSPQTYTGELFF. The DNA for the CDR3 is TGTGCCAGCAGCCCACAGACCTACACCGGGGAGCTGTTTTTT.

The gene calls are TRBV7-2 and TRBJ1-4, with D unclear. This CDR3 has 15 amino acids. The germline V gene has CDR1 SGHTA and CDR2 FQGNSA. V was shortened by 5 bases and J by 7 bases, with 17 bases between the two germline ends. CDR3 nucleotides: TGTGCCAGCAGCCCGAGGGCAACGGGTCGTGAAAAACTGTTTTTT. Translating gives CASSPRATGREKLFF.

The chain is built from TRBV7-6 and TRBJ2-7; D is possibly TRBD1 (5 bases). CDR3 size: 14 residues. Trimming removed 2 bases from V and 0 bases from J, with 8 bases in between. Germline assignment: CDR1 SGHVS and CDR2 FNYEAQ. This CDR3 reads CASSLMDNSYEQYF. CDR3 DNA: TGTGCCAGCAGCTTAATGGACAACTCCTACGAGCAGTACTTC.

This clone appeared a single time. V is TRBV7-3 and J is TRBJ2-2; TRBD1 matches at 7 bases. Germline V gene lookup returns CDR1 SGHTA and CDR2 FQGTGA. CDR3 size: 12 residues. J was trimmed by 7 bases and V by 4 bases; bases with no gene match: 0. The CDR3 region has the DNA TGTGCCAGCAGCTGGGACAGCGGGGAGCTGTTTTTT. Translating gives CASSWDSGELFF.

The CDR3 DNA reads TGTGCCAGCAGCCGGTCCACTAGTCCCCCCGGGGAGCTGTTTTTT. Protein sequence: CASSRSTSPPGELFF. V is TRBV2 and J is TRBJ2-2, with D possibly being TRBD2 (5 bases). Between the trimmed V and J ends, which lost 6 bases and 6 bases, there was a span of 17 bases. Germline CDR1 SNHLY, CDR2 FYNNEI. There are 15 residues in the CDR3.

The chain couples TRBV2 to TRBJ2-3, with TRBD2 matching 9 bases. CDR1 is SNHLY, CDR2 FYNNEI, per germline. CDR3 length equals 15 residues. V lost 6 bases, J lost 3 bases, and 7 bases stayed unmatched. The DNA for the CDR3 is TGTGCCAGCAGACGGCTAGCGGGGACGACAGATACGCAGTATTTT. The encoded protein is CASRRLAGTTDTQYF.

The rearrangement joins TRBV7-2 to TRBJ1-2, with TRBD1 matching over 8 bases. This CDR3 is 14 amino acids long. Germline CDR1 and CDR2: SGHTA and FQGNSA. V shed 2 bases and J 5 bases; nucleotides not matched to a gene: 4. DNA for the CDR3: TGTGCCAGCAGCTTAAGGCAGGGGGCTTATGGCTACACCTTC. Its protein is CASSLRQGAYGYTF.

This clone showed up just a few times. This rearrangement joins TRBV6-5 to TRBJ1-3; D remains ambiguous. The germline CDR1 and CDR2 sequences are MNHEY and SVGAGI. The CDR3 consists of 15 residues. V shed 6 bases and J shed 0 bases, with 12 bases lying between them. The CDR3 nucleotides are TGTGCCAGCAGCCTAAAGCCCTACTCTGGAAACACCATATATTTT. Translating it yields CASSLKPYSGNTIYF.

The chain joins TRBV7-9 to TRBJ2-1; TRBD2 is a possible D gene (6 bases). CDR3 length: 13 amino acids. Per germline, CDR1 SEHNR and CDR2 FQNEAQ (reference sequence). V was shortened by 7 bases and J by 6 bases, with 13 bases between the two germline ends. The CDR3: CASTPGGPNEQFF. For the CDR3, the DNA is TGTGCCAGCACCCCAGGAGGGCCCAATGAGCAGTTCTTC.

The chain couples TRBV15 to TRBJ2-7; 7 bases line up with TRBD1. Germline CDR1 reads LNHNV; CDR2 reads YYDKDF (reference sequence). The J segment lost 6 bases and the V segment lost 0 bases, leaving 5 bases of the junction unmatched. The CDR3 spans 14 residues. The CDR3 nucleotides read TGTGCCACCAGCAGAGATGAGGGGGCAAGCGAGCAGTACTTC. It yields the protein CATSRDEGASEQYF.

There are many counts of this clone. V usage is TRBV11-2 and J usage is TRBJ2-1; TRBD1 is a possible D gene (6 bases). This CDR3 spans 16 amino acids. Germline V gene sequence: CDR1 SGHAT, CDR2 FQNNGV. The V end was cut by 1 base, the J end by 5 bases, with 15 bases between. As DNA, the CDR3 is TGTGCCAGCAGCTTAGTAGCAGGACAGTGGAACAATGAGCAGTTCTTC. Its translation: CASSLVAGQWNNEQFF.

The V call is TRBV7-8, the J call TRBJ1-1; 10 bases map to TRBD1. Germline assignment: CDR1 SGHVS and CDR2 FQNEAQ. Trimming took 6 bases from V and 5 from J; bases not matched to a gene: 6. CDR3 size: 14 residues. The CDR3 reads CASRTDRGVTEAFF. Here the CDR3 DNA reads TGTGCCAGCAGAACGGACAGGGGGGTTACTGAAGCTTTCTTT.

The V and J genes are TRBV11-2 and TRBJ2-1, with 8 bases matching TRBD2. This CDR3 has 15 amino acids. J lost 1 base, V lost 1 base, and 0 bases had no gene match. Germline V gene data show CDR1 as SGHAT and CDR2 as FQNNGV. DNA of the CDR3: TGTGCCAGCAGCTTAGTAGCGGGATCCTACAATGAGCAGTTCTTC. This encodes CASSLVAGSYNEQFF.

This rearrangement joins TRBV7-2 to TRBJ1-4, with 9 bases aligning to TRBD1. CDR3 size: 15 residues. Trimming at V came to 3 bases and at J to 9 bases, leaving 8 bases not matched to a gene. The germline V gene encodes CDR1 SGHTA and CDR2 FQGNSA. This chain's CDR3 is CASSLAGTGWKKLFF. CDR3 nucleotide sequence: TGTGCCAGCAGCTTGGCCGGGACAGGGTGGAAAAAACTGTTTTTT.

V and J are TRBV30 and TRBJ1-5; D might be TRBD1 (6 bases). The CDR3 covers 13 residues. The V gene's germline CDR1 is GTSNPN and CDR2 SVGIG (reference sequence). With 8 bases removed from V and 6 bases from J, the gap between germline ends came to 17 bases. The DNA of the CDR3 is TGTGCCGGATCAGGGGCCGCAGGTCAGCCCCAGCATTTT. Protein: CAGSGAAGQPQHF.

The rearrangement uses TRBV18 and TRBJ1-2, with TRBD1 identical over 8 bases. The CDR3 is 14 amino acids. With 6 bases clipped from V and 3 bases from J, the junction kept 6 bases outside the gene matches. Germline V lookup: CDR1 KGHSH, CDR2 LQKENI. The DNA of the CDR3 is TGTGCCAGCTCCGTCGACAGGGGCGACTATGGCTACACCTTC. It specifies CASSVDRGDYGYTF.

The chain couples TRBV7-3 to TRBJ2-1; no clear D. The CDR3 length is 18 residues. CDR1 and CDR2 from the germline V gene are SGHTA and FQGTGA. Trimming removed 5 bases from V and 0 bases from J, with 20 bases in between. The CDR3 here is CASSLSSVRLSSYNEQFF. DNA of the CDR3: TGTGCCAGCAGCCTTTCATCGGTGCGACTCAGCTCCTACAATGAGCAGTTCTTC.

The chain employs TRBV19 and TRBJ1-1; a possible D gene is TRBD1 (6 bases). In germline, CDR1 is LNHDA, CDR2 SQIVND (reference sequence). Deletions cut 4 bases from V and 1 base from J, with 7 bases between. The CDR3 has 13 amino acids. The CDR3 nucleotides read TGTGCCAGTAGTACGGACAGGAACACTGAAGCTTTCTTT. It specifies CASSTDRNTEAFF.